This T cell receptor beta chain was recovered during a study of CD8 T cells in ankylosing spondylitis. General observations from the study: As for the disease-linked clones, they showed a CD8+ phenotype and occurred at relatively low frequencies in peripheral blood.

MiXCR was run by TCRdb on the 5' RACE reads, yielding one entry per CDR3 protein. This table holds tens of thousands of distinct CDR3 sequences, approximately 3% found once. Regarding this clonotype: Its antigen remains unknown.

J gave up 10 bases and V 0 bases, and 9 bases lay outside the gene matches. Germline V lookup: CDR1 SGDLS, CDR2 YYNGEE. The CDR3 has 15 amino acids. This clonotype originated in a male donor with ankylosing spondylitis or in good health (not recorded which). Sequencing used blood, either unsorted or a sorted T cell fraction (not recorded which). The chain couples TRBV9 to TRBJ2-1; the match to TRBD2 covers 8 bases. The CDR3 here is CASSVVTAGGQEQFF. The CDR3, as DNA: TGTGCCAGCAGCGTAGTGACGGCGGGGGGTCAAGAGCAGTTCTTC.